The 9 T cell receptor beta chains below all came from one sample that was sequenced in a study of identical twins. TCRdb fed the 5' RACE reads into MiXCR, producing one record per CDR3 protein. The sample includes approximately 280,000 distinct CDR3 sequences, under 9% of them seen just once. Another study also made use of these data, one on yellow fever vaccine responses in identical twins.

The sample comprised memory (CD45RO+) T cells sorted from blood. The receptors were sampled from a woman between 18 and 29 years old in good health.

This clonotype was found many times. The CDR3: CASSPVGGATDTQYF. The DNA of the CDR3 is TGTGCCAGCAGCCCCGTTGGGGGTGCCACAGATACGCAGTATTTT. The chain links TRBV7-8 to TRBJ2-3; D tentatively fits TRBD1 or TRBD2 (5 bases each). V lost 5 bases and J 2 bases, leaving 14 bases between the germline ends. Germline CDR1 reads SGHVS; CDR2 reads FQNEAQ. This CDR3 contains 15 residues.

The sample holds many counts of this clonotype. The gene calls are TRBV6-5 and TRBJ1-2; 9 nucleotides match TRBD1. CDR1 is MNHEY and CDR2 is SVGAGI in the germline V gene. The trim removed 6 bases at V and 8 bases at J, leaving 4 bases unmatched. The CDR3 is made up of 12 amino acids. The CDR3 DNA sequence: TGTGCCAGCAGGATGGGACAGGGAGGCTACACCTTC. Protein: CASRMGQGGYTF.

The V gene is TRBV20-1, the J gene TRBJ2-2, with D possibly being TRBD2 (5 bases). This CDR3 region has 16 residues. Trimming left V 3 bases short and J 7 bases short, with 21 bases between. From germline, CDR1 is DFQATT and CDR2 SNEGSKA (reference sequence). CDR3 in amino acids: CSARSYLGGRGGELFF. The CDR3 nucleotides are TGCAGTGCTAGGTCCTATTTGGGCGGGCGTGGCGGGGAGCTGTTTTTT.

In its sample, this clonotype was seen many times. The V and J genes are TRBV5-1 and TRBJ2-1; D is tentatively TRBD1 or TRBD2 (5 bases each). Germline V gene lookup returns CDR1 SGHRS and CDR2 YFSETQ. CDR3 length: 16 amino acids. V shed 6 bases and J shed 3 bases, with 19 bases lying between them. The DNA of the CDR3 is TGCGCCAGCACCCGTTCGGGACGAAGCAACTACAATGAGCAGTTCTTC. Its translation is CASTRSGRSNYNEQFF.

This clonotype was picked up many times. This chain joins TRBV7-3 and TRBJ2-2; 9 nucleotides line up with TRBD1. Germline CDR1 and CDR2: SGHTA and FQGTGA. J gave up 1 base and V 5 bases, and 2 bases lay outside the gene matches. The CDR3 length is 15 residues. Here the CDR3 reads CASSRGQGNTGELFF. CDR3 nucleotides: TGTGCCAGCAGCCGGGGACAGGGGAACACCGGGGAGCTGTTTTTT.

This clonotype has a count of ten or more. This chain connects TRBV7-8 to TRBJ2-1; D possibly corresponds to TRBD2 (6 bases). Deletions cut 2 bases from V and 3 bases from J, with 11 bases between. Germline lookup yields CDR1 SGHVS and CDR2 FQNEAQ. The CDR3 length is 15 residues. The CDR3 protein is CASSLLAQGYNEQFF. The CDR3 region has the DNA TGTGCCAGCAGCTTACTAGCGCAGGGCTACAATGAGCAGTTCTTC.

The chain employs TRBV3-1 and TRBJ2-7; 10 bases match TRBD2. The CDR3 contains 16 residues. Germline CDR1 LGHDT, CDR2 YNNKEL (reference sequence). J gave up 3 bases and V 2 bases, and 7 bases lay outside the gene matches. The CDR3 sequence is CASSQRYGTSVYEQYV. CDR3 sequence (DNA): TGTGCCAGCAGCCAAAGATACGGGACTAGCGTCTACGAGCAGTACGTC.

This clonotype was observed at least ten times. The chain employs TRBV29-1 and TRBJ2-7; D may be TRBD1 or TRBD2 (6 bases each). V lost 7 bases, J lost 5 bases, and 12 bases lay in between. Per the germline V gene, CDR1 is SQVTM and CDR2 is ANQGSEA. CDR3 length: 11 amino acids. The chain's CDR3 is CSGGGGDEQYF. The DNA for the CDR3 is TGCAGCGGTGGAGGGGGAGACGAGCAGTACTTC.

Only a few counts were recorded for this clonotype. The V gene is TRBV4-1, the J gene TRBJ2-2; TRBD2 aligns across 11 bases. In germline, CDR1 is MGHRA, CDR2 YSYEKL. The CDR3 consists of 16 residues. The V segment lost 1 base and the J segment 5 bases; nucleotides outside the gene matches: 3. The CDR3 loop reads CASSQGLAGRTGELFF. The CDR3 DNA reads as TGCGCCAGCAGCCAAGGACTAGCGGGAAGGACCGGGGAGCTGTTTTTT.